The present T cell receptor (beta chain) was sequenced within a study of blood T cells in healthy people across ages. A second roughly 6 to 11 cycle PCR used barcoded and J-beta primers. One entry per CDR3 protein results from TCRdb running MiXCR on the 5' RACE reads. The table records over 950,000 distinct CDR3 sequences, approximately 38% of them present only once. Germline CDR1 DFQATT, CDR2 SNEGSKA (reference sequence). Trimming took off 4 bases at V and 2 bases at J, with 20 bases between the two ends. The CDR3 consists of 16 residues. V and J are TRBV20-1 and TRBJ1-1; tentative D call: TRBD1 (5 bases). The source material was blood. The sequence derives from a man younger than 30 in good health. As DNA, the CDR3 is TGCAGTGCTAATATGTATTCGGGGACCCCTAACACTGAAGCTTTCTTT. This codes for CSANMYSGTPNTEAFF.